The T cell receptor beta chain described here comes from a study of cytomegalovirus exposure and HLA in healthy donors. The ends were cut back, 2 bases at V and 8 bases at J, with 14 bases in the middle. The CDR3 has 15 residues. CDR1 is SGHNT, CDR2 YYREEE, per germline (reference sequence). Use of 60 Vbeta and 13 Jbeta primers characterized the PCR. Clones were sequenced by immunoSEQ multiplex PCR, and TCRdb holds only the in-frame ones, with some missing. The sample includes about 120,000 clones, 75% to 90% of them seen just once. A word on this clone: The antigen is undetermined.

Study results and limitations: Clonal expansion was found to be greater in HLA-associated TCR beta chains than in equally common others in a later analysis.

The TCR sequence derives from a man aged 25 to 45 in good health and CMV-seronegative. J is TRBJ1-6 and V is TRBV5-4; D ambiguous. What was sequenced was PBMCs. The CDR3 DNA sequence: TGTGCCAGCAGCTTACGGCGAGGGTTGGATTCACCCCTCCACTTT. Translated, it gives CASSLRRGLDSPLHF. The whole variable domain, remainder taken from reference TRBV5-4 and TRBJ1-6, is ETGVTQSPTHLIKTRGQQVTLRCSSQSGHNTVSWYQQALGQGPQFIFQYYREEENGRGNFPPRFSGLQFPNYSSELNVNALELDDSALYLCASSLRRGLDSPLHFGNGTRLTVT.